This T cell receptor (beta chain) emerged from a study of T cells in Graves' hyperthyroidism and ophthalmopathy. Authors of the study amplified TCR beta CDR3 regions from RNA transcripts. First-round RT-PCR targeting the TCR CDR3 was performed with the HTBI primer set. MiXCR, applied by TCRdb to the multiplex PCR reads, yields one record per CDR3 protein. The sample has about 500,000 distinct CDR3 sequences; over 35% are singletons. V was pared by 4 bases and J by 4 bases, with 16 bases between. This CDR3 has 15 amino acids. Per germline, CDR1 SGHTA and CDR2 FQGTGA. This clonotype was obtained from an adult woman with Graves' disease, either hyperthyroidism or ophthalmopathy (not recorded which). This chain joins TRBV7-3 and TRBJ2-5; maybe TRBD1 (6 bases). The sample consisted of peripheral blood or thyroid tissue (not recorded which). The chain's CDR3 is CASSSRTGTRETQYF. As DNA, the CDR3 is TGTGCCAGCAGCTCTAGGACCGGGACACGAGAGACCCAGTACTTC.